A single sample gave rise to the 16 T cell receptor beta chains below, sequenced in a study of OX40 agonist ivuxolimab in advanced cancers. Clones were read by immunoSEQ multiplex PCR, and TCRdb kept only the in-frame ones, dropping some. The table lists some 87,000 clones, around 94% of them singletons, with approximately 11% in the top ten. This sample comprised CD4+ or CD8+ T cells sorted from blood, obtained in a trial of the OX40 agonist ivuxolimab. The receptors were gathered from an adult with an advanced solid tumor such as melanoma, head and neck, liver or kidney cancer.

V usage is TRBV5-1 and J usage is TRBJ2-7; TRBD2 aligns across 11 bases. Trimming removed 4 bases from V and 7 bases from J; junction bases left unmatched: 13. The germline V gene has CDR1 SGHRS and CDR2 YFSETQ. This CDR3 is 16 amino acids long. The CDR3 reads CASSPENSGRANEQYF. CDR3 sequence (DNA): TGCGCCAGCAGCCCAGAGAATAGCGGGAGGGCTAATGAGCAGTACTTC.

The chain joins TRBV6-6 to TRBJ1-1, with D tentatively TRBD1 (5 bases). The germline V gene has CDR1 MNHNY and CDR2 SVGAGI (reference sequence). The CDR3 sequence is 16 residues long. The V gene lost 7 bases and the J gene lost 1 base, with 19 bases spanning the gap. CDR3 coding DNA: TGTGCCAGCACTCCGATGCTGGGGACGGCGAACACTGAAGCTTTCTTT. Encoded protein: CASTPMLGTANTEAFF.

The chain has TRBV28 and TRBJ2-4; D possibly corresponds to TRBD1 (5 bases). The CDR3 length is 18 residues. V lost 8 bases and J lost 16, with 39 bases in between. Germline loops: CDR1 MDHEN, CDR2 SYDVKM. The CDR3 nucleotides are TGTGCCAGCTCCCCCCATGCTATGAAGGACAATGCCCTTCATGGTTATTACTTC. It is translated as CASSPHAMKDNALHGYYF.

This sequence joins TRBV13 and TRBJ2-1; D gene uncertain. The germline V gene encodes CDR1 PRHDT and CDR2 FYEKMQ (reference sequence). CDR3 length: 15 residues. The ends were cut back, 0 bases at V and 5 bases at J, with 11 bases in the middle. In DNA, the CDR3 is TGTGCCAGCAGCTTAGGCGGAATTCGACACAATGAGCAGTTCTTC. Protein sequence: CASSLGGIRHNEQFF.

The CDR3 DNA reads TGCAGCGTTGAAGGTGGAGGGAACTATGGCTACACCTTC. As protein: CSVEGGGNYGYTF. The rearrangement uses TRBV29-1 and TRBJ1-2; the D is unclear. This CDR3 has 13 residues. Trimming stripped 1 base from V and 2 bases from J, with 8 bases between. Germline CDR1 is SQVTM and CDR2 is ANQGSEA.

The CDR3 DNA sequence: TGTGCCAGCAGCGTAGGACGGATTAATGAAAAACTGTTTTTT. As protein: CASSVGRINEKLFF. V is TRBV9 and J is TRBJ1-4; no definite D call. Germline V gives CDR1 SGDLS, CDR2 YYNGEE. V shed 0 bases and J shed 4 bases, with 7 bases lying between them. The CDR3 has 14 residues.

V usage is TRBV7-8 and J usage is TRBJ1-2; 11 bases line up with TRBD1. From germline, CDR1 is SGHVS and CDR2 FQNEAQ. V lost 4 bases and J lost 4; bases outside the gene matches: 8. CDR3 length equals 16 residues. CDR3 DNA sequence: TGTGCCAGCAGCTGGAGGACAGGGGGCTGGGGCTATGGCTACACCTTC. Its protein is CASSWRTGGWGYGYTF.

The chain has TRBV5-1 and TRBJ2-1; 9 bases agree with TRBD2. Unmatched junction bases numbered 7, after V lost 0 bases and J lost 0 bases. Germline loops: CDR1 SGHRS, CDR2 YFSETQ. This CDR3 comprises 18 residues. Here the CDR3 reads CASSLGPSGASSYNEQFF. The CDR3 DNA is TGCGCCAGCAGCTTGGGTCCTAGCGGGGCGAGCTCCTACAATGAGCAGTTCTTC.

The chain links TRBV29-1 to TRBJ1-2, with 8 positions matching TRBD1. Trimming took 0 bases from V and 6 from J; bases not matched to a gene: 12. Germline V lookup: CDR1 SQVTM, CDR2 ANQGSEA. The CDR3 runs to 16 residues. The CDR3 region has the DNA TGCAGCGTTGAAGATGAAATGACAGGGGACTTTGATGGCTACACCTTC. It encodes CSVEDEMTGDFDGYTF. Full variable domain (outside the CDR3, taken from reference TRBV29-1 and TRBJ1-2): SAVISQKPSRDICQRGTSLTIQCQVDSQVTMMFWYRQQPGQSLTLIATANQGSEATYESGFVIDKFPISRPNLTFSTLTVSNMSPEDSSIYLCSVEDEMTGDFDGYTFGSGTRLTVV.

V gene TRBV5-4 combines with J gene TRBJ2-5; D ambiguous. CDR1 SGHNT and CDR2 YYREEE come from the germline V gene (reference sequence). The germline V and J ends were trimmed by 0 bases and 5 bases, with 11 bases remaining between them. The CDR3 has 14 amino acids. The CDR3 bases are TGTGCCAGCAGCTTGGCCTCTGGCCGGGAGACCCAGTACTTC. Translation: CASSLASGRETQYF.

The chain recombines TRBV2 with TRBJ2-7; 11 nucleotides align to TRBD2. The CDR3 runs to 17 residues. Germline CDR1 and CDR2: SNHLY and FYNNEI. V lost 8 bases, J lost 2 bases, and 14 bases stayed unmatched. DNA of the CDR3: TGTGCCAGCCCCCCAGAGCGGGGACTAGCGGAAACCTACGAGCAGTACTTC. This sequence encodes CASPPERGLAETYEQYF.

Only one count was recorded for this clone. The CDR3 nucleotides read TGCGCCAGCAGCCAAGGAGTCGGACTAGCGGGAGGCACAGATACGCAGTATTTT. Its translation is CASSQGVGLAGGTDTQYF. The gene calls are TRBV4-3 and TRBJ2-3; the match to TRBD2 covers 13 bases. This CDR3 region has 18 residues. The junction had 5 bases not matched to a gene; V was cut back by 1 base and J by 1 base. Germline V gene data show CDR1 as LGHNA and CDR2 as YSLEER.

The chain recombines TRBV5-8 with TRBJ2-7; D gene uncertain. The germline V gene encodes CDR1 SGHTS and CDR2 YDEGEE. CDR3 length equals 16 residues. Trimming removed 1 base from V and 2 bases from J, with 16 bases in between. CDR3 coding DNA: TGTGCCAGCAGCTTGCCAGGAACCTACGTTCCCTACGAGCAGTACTTC. It is translated as CASSLPGTYVPYEQYF.

The V and J genes are TRBV4-3 and TRBJ2-7; D unclear. The V gene's germline CDR1 is LGHNA and CDR2 YSLEER. The CDR3 is 13 amino acids. Trimming shortened V by 6 bases and J by 1 base, and 10 bases separated the two germline ends. In nucleotides, the CDR3 is TGCGCCAGCAGTCCCACTAATTCCTACGAGCAGTACTTC. Translating it yields CASSPTNSYEQYF.

The chain combines TRBV5-8 with TRBJ2-5, with a weak D call TRBD1 (5 bases). Between the trimmed V and J ends, which lost 9 bases and 5 bases, there was a span of 20 bases. The V gene's germline CDR1 is SGHTS and CDR2 YDEGEE. The CDR3 has 14 amino acids. Here the CDR3 reads CATRFGAPRETQYF. As DNA, the CDR3 is TGTGCCACCCGGTTTGGGGCGCCCCGCGAGACCCAGTACTTC.

The genes are TRBV28 and TRBJ1-4; D remains ambiguous. Germline CDR1 and CDR2: MDHEN and SYDVKM. The CDR3 length is 11 residues. Trimming stripped 6 bases from V and 4 bases from J, with 3 bases between. Here the CDR3 reads CASSFNEKLFF. DNA for the CDR3: TGTGCCAGCAGCTTTAATGAAAAACTGTTTTTT.